This T cell receptor beta chain was obtained from a study of early T cells in non-severe SARS-CoV-2 infection (dated by TCRdb to about 2021). Study-level background: Because TCR sequencing relied on bulk RNA taken from unsorted whole blood, pairing of alpha and beta chains was not possible.

The study was a case-control design nested within a healthcare worker cohort in London, UK, with weekly nasopharyngeal swab PCR tests and blood sampling. Healthcare workers were recruited between 23 and 31 March 2020, during the week of the UK lockdown, and were followed weekly for up to about 15 weeks. Trimming takes 7 bases from V and 9 bases from J, and the germline ends sit 16 bases apart. Sequences SGHTA (CDR1) and FQGTGA (CDR2) are obtained from the germline V gene. The CDR3 measures 13 amino acids from cysteine to phenylalanine. Only the CDR3 region is kept as DNA, spanning 39 bases read in frame from base 1. This clonotype has a handful of counts. What antigen it recognizes has not been identified. No base qualities exist here, and no much larger clone lies one base off it. The study at large found these results: VDJdb matching was skewed toward anti-spike CD8 responses and likely underestimated virus-specific expansions, missing private and CD4 specificities.

Library construction relied on 5' RACE. The run used a NextSeq 500. Unique molecular identifiers were attached to individual cDNA molecules in the TCR library protocol so that sequencing error and PCR bias could be corrected. TCR alpha and beta chains were both sequenced, and the abundances of alpha and beta sequences in each sample were closely correlated with each other. The source study handled its data this way. Decombinator V4 was used to annotate TCR sequences for V gene, J gene and CDR3. Expanded TCRs were defined as changing significantly between any two time points under a Poisson model with p below 0.0001. TCR abundances were normalised to the total number of TCRs sequenced in each sample and reported as counts per million. TRAV1-2 paired with TRAJ12, TRAJ20 or TRAJ33 defined MAIT TCRs, while TRAV10 paired with TRAJ18 defined iNKT TCRs. VDJdb, accessed on 1 November 2021, was searched for TCRs annotated for CMV, EBV and SARS-CoV-2, and TCRs annotated for more than one antigen were excluded. TCRdb passed the public sequencing reads through fastp at Q25 and MiXCR, retaining productive beta sequences. Here each entry gathers all rows of one CDR3 protein and keeps the most common genes and DNA. The V and J calls were determined by TCRdb, not by the authors. Recorded for this sample are 70,000 or so distinct CDR3 sequences; 10% of them occurred a single time. The ten largest clones take up under 10% of the sample.

This chain is built from TRBV7-3 and TRBJ2-1; the D segment is perhaps TRBD1 or TRBD2, each sharing 6 matched bases. The TCR sequence derives from an adult who was a healthcare worker with PCR-confirmed SARS-CoV-2 infection or an uninfected control (not recorded which). Sequences were derived from whole blood, sampled at baseline. This receptor carries the CDR3 CASIIGGGGEQFF. In nucleotide form, the sequence is TGTGCCAGCATAATAGGTGGAGGGGGTGAGCAGTTCTTC.